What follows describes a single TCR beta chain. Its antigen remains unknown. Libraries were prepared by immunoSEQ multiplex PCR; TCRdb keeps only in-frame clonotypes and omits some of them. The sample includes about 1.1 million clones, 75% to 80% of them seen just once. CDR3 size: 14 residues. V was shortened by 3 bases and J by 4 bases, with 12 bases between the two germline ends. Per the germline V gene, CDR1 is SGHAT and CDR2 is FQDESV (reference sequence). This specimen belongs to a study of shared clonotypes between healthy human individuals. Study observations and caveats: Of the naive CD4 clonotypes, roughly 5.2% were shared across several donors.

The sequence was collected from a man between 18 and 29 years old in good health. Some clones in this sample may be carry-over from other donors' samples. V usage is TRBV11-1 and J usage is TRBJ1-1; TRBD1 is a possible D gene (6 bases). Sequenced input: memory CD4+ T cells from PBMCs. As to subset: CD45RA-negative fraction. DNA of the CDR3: TGTGCCAGCAGCTTTGGCAGGGGTGGCACTGAAGCTTTCTTT. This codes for CASSFGRGGTEAFF.